This T cell receptor beta chain was captured in a study of Graves' ophthalmopathy and Graves' hyperthyroidism. Those donors who had ophthalmopathy presented with moderate-to-severe activity, a CAS of ≥3, a NOSPECS of ≥4 and a duration under 3 months. The authors used Ficoll-Paque density gradient centrifugation to separate PBMCs. The input was more than 8 ml of fresh peripheral blood. As the template, RNA transcripts were used to amplify TCR beta CDR3 regions. The authors performed first-round RT-PCR with HTBI primers and then a second-round multiplex PCR. TCRdb re-analysed the multiplex PCR reads in MiXCR, keeping a single row per CDR3 protein. The repertoire holds tens of thousands of distinct CDR3 sequences, with less than 65% as singletons. The sample holds many counts of this clonotype. V lost 9 bases, J lost 8 bases, and 24 bases lay in between. The length of the CDR3 is 15 residues. Germline V gene data show CDR1 as MNHEY and CDR2 as SVGAGI.

V usage is TRBV6-5 and J usage is TRBJ2-3, with D possibly called TRBD1 or TRBD2 (6 bases each). Sequenced: peripheral blood. The clonotype was recovered from an adult man with Graves' ophthalmopathy. CDR3 residues: CASYRDPSALGTQYF. In DNA, the CDR3 is TGTGCCAGTTACAGGGACCCTAGCGCCCTCGGTACGCAGTATTTT.